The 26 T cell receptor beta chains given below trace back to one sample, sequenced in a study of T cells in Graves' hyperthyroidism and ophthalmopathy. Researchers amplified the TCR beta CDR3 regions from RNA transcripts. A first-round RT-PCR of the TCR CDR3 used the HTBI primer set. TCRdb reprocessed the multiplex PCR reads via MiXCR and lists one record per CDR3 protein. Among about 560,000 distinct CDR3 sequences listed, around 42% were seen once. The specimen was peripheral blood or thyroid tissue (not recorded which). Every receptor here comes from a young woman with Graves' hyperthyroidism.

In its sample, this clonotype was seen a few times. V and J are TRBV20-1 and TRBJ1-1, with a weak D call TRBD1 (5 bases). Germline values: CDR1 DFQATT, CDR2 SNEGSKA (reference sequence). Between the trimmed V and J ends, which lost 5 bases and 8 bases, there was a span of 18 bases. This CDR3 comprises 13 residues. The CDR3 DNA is TGCAGTGCTCCGACAGACTTAAAAAAGGAAGCTTTCTTT. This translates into CSAPTDLKKEAFF.

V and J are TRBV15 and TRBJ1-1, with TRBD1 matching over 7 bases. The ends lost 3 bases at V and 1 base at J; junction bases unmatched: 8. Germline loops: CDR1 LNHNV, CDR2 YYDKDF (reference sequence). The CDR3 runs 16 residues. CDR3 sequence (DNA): TGTGCCACCAGCAGCTGGACAGGCGGGGGGAACACTGAAGCTTTCTTT. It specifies CATSSWTGGGNTEAFF.

The CDR3 is CASSRLDRGGYEQYF. DNA for the CDR3: TGTGCCAGCAGCCGACTGGACAGGGGAGGGTACGAGCAGTACTTC. The rearrangement joins TRBV7-6 to TRBJ2-7, with 9 bases identical to TRBD1. The J segment lost 4 bases and the V segment lost 5 bases, leaving 9 bases of the junction unmatched. The CDR3 has 15 residues. The germline V gene has CDR1 SGHVS and CDR2 FNYEAQ.

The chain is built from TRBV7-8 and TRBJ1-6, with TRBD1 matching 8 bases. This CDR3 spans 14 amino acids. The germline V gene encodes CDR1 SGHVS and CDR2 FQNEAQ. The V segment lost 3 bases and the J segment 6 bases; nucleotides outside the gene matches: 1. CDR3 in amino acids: CASSLTGVNSPLHF. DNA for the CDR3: TGTGCCAGCAGCTTGACAGGGGTTAATTCACCCCTCCACTTT.

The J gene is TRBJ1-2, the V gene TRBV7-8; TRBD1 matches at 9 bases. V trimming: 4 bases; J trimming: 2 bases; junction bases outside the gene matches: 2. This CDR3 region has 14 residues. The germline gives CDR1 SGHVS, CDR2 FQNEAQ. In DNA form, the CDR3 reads TGTGCCAGCAGCTGGGACAGGGAGAACTATGGCTACACCTTC. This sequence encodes CASSWDRENYGYTF. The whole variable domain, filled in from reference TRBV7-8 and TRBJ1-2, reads GAGVSQSPRYKVAKRGQDVALRCDPISGHVSLFWYQQALGQGPEFLTYFQNEAQLDKSGLPSDRFFAERPEGSVSTLKIQRTQQEDSAVYLCASSWDRENYGYTFGSGTRLTVV.

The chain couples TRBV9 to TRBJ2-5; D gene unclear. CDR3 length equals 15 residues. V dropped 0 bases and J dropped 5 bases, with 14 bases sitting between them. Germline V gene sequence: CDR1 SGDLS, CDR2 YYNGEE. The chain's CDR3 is CASSVGVRSDETQYF. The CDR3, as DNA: TGTGCCAGCAGCGTAGGTGTCCGGAGCGACGAGACCCAGTACTTC. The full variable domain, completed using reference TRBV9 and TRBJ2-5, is DSGVTQTPKHLITATGQRVTLRCSPRSGDLSVYWYQQSLDQGLQFLIQYYNGEERAKGNILERFSAQQFPDLHSELNLSSLELGDSALYFCASSVGVRSDETQYFGPGTRLLVL.

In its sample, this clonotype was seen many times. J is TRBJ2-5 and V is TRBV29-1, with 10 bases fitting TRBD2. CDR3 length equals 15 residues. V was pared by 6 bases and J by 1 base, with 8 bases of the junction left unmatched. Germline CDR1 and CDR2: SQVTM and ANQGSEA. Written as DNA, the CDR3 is TGCAGCGTGCCGGAGGTAGCGGGAGGCCAAGAGACCCAGTACTTC. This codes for CSVPEVAGGQETQYF.

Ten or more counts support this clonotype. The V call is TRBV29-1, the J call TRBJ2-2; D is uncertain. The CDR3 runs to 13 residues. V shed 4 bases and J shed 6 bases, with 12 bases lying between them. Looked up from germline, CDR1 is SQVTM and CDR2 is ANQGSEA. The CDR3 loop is CSVGMPWSGELFF. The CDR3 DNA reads TGCAGCGTTGGTATGCCATGGTCCGGGGAGCTGTTTTTT.

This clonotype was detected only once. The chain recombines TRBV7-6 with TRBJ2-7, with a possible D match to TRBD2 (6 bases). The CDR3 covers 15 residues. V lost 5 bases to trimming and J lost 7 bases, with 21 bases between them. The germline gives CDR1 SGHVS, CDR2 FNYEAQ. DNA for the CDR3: TGTGCCAGCAGCATACCGGGACCGGGGAGGTGGGAGCAGTACTTC. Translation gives CASSIPGPGRWEQYF.

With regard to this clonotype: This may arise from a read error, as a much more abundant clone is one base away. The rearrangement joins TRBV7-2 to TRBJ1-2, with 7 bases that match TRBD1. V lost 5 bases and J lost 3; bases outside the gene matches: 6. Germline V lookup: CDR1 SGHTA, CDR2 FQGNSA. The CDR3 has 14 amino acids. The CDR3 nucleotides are TGTGCCAGCAGCACCTGCCAGGGGGACTATGGCTACACCTTC. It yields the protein CASSTCQGDYGYTF.

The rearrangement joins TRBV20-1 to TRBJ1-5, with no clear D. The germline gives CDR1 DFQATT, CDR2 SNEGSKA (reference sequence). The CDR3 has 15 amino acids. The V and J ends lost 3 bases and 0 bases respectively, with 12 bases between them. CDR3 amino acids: CSASRQMYSNQPQHF. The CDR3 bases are TGCAGTGCTAGTCGGCAGATGTATAGCAATCAGCCCCAGCATTTT.

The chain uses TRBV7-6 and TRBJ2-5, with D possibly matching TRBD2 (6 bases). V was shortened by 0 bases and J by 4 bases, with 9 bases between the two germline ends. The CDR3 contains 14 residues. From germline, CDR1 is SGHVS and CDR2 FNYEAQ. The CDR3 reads CASSLARGIETQYF. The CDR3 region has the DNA TGTGCCAGCAGCTTAGCGCGCGGGATAGAGACCCAGTACTTC.

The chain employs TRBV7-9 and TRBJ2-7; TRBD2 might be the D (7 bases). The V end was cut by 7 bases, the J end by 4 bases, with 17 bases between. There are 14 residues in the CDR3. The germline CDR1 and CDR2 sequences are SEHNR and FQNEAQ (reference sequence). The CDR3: CASIRGGVPYEQYF. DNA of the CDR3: TGTGCCAGCATCCGAGGGGGGGTACCTTACGAGCAGTACTTC.

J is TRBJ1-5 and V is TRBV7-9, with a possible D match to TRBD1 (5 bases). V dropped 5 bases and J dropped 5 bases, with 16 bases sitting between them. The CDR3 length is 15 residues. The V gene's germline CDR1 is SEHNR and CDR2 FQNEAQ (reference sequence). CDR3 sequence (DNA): TGTGCCAGCAGCCCGGGGCAAGAGTGGGATCAGCCCCAGCATTTT. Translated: CASSPGQEWDQPQHF.

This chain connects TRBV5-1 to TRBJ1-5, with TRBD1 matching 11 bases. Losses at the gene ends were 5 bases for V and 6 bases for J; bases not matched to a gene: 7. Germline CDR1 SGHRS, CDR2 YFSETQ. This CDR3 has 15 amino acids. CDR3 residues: CASRTGQGAGQPQHF. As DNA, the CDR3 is TGCGCCAGCAGGACCGGACAGGGGGCCGGTCAGCCCCAGCATTTT.

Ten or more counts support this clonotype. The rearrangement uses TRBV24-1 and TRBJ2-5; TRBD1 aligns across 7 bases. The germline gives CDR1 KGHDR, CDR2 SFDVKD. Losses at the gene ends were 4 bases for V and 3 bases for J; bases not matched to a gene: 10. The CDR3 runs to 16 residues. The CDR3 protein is CATSDRTATGKETQYF. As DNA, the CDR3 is TGTGCCACCAGTGACCGGACCGCGACAGGGAAAGAGACCCAGTACTTC.

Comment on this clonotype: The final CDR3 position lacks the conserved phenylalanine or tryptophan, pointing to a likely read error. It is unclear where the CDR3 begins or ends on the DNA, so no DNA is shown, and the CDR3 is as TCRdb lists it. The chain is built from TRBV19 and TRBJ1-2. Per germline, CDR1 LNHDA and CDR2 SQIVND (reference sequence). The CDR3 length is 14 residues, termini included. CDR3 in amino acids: CASSMREANYGSQS.

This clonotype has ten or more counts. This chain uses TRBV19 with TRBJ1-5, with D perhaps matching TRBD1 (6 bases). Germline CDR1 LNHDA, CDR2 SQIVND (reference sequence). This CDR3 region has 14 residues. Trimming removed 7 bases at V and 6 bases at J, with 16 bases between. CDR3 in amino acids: CASMPQGLTQPQHF. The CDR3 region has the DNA TGTGCCAGTATGCCACAGGGTTTGACTCAGCCCCAGCATTTT.

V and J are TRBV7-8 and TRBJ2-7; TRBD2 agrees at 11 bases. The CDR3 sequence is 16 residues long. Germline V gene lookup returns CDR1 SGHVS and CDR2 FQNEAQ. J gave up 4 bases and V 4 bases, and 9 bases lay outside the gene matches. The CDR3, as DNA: TGTGCCAGCAGCTCCGTCCGCGTAGCGGGGGGGTACGAGCAGTACTTC. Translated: CASSSVRVAGGYEQYF. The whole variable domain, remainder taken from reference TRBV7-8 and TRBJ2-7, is GAGVSQSPRYKVAKRGQDVALRCDPISGHVSLFWYQQALGQGPEFLTYFQNEAQLDKSGLPSDRFFAERPEGSVSTLKIQRTQQEDSAVYLCASSSVRVAGGYEQYFGPGTRLTVT.

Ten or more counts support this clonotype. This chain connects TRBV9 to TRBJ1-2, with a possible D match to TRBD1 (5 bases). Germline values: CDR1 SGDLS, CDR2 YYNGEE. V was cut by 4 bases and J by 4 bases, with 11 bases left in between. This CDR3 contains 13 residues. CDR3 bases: TGTGCCAGCAGCCCAGGGCGTGGCTATGGCTACACCTTC. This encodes CASSPGRGYGYTF. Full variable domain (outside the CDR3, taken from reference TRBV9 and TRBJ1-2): DSGVTQTPKHLITATGQRVTLRCSPRSGDLSVYWYQQSLDQGLQFLIQYYNGEERAKGNILERFSAQQFPDLHSELNLSSLELGDSALYFCASSPGRGYGYTFGSGTRLTVV.

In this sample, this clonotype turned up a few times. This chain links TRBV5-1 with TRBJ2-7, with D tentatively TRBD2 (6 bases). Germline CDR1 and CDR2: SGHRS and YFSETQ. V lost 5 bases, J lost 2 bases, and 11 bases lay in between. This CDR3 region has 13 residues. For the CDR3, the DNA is TGCGCCAGCAGTAAGGAGCGGGCCTACGAGCAGTACTTC. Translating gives CASSKERAYEQYF.

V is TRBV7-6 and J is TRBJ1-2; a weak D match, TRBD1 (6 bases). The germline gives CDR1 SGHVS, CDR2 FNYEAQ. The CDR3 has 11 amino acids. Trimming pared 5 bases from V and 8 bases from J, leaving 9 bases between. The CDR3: CASSKRGGYTF. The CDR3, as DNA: TGTGCCAGCAGCAAAAGGGGGGGCTACACCTTC.

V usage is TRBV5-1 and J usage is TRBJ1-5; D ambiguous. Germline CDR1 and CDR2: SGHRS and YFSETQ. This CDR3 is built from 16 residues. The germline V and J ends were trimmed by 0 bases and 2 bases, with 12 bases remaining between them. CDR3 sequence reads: CASSLGSLDGNQPQHF. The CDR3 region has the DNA TGCGCCAGCAGCTTGGGATCTCTAGATGGCAATCAGCCCCAGCATTTT.

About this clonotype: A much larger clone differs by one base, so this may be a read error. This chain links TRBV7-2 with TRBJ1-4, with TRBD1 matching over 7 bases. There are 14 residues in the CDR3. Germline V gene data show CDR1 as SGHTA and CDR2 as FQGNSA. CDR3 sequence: CAGSQTGKDEKLFF. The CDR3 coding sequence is TGTGCCGGCAGCCAGACAGGGAAGGATGAAAAACTGTTTTTT.

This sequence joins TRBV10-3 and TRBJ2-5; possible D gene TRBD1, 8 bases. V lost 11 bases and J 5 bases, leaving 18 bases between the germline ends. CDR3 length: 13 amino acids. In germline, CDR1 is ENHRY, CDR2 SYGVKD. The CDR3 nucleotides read TGTGCCGTTCAACAGGGGGGGAGGGAGACCCAGTACTTC. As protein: CAVQQGGRETQYF.

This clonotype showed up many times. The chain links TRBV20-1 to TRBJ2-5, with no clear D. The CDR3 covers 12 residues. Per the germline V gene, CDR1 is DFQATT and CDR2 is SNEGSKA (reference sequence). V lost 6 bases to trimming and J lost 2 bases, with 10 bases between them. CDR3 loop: CSARHAQETQYF. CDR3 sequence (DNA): TGCAGTGCCCGTCACGCGCAAGAGACCCAGTACTTC.